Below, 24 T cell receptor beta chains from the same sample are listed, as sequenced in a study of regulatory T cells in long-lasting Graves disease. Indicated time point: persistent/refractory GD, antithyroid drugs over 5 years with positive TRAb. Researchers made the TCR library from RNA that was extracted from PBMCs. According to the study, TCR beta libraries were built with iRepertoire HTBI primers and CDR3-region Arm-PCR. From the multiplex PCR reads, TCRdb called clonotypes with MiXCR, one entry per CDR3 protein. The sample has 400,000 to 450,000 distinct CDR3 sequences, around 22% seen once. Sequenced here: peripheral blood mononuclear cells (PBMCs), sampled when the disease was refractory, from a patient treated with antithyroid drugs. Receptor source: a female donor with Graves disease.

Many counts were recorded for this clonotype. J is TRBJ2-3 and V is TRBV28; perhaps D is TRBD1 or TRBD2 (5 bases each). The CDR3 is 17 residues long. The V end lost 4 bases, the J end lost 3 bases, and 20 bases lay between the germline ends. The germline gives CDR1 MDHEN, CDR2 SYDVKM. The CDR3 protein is CASSSAGSKGRTDTQYF. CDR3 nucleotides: TGTGCCAGCAGTTCCGCCGGCTCGAAGGGGAGAACAGATACGCAGTATTTT.

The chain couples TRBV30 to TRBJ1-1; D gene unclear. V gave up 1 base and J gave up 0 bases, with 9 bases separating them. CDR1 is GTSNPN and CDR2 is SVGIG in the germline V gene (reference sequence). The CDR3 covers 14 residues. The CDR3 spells CAWSEWSVNTEAFF. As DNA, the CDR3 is TGTGCCTGGAGTGAGTGGTCAGTGAACACTGAAGCTTTCTTT. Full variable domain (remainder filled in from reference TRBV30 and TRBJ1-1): SQTIHQWPATLVQPVGSPLSLECTVEGTSNPNLYWYRQAAGRGLQLLFYSVGIGQISSEVPQNLSASRPQDRQFILSSKKLLLSDSGFYLCAWSEWSVNTEAFFGQGTRLTVV.

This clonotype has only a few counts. This CDR3 is CASSEGARSTDTQYF. The CDR3 nucleotides read TGTGCCAGCAGTGAAGGGGCCCGGAGCACAGATACGCAGTATTTT. The gene calls are TRBV2 and TRBJ2-3; no reliable D call. Germline V gives CDR1 SNHLY, CDR2 FYNNEI. CDR3 length: 15 amino acids. V was cut by 1 base and J by 0 bases, with 8 bases left in between. Drawing the rest from reference TRBV2 and TRBJ2-3, the complete variable domain is EPEVTQTPSHQVTQMGQEVILRCVPISNHLYFYWYRQILGQKVEFLVSFYNNEISEKSEIFDDQFSVERPDGSNFTLKIRSTKLEDSAMYFCASSEGARSTDTQYFGPGTRLTVL.

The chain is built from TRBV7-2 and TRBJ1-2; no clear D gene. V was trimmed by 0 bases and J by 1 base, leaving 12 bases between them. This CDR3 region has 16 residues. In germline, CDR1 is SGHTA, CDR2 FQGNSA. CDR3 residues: CASSLARARLNYGYTF. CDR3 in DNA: TGTGCCAGCAGCTTAGCGCGGGCCCGCCTTAACTATGGCTACACCTTC.

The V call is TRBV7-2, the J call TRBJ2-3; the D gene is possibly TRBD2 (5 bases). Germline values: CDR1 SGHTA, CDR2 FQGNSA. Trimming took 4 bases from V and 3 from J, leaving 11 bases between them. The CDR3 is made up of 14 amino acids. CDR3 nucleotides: TGTGCCAGCAGCTCGCGGGTTTTAACAGATACGCAGTATTTT. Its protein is CASSSRVLTDTQYF. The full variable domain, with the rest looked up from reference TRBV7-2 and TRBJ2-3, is GAGVSQSPSNKVTEKGKDVELRCDPISGHTALYWYRQSLGQGLEFLIYFQGNSAPDKSGLPSDRFSAERTGGSVSTLTIQRTQQEDSAVYLCASSSRVLTDTQYFGPGTRLTVL.

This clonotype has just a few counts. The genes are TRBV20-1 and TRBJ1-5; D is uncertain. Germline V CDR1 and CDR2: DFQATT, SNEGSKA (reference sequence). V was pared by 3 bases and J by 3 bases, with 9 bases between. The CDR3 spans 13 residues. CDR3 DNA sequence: TGCAGTGCTAGTGCAGGATTCAATCAGCCCCAGCATTTT. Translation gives CSASAGFNQPQHF.

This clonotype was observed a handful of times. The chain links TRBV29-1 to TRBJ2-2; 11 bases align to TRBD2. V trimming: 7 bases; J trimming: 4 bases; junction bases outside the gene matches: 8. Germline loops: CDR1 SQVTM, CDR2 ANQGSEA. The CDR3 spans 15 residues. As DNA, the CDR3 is TGCAGCGCAAGGACTAGCGGGCTAAGCACCGGGGAGCTGTTTTTT. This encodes CSARTSGLSTGELFF.

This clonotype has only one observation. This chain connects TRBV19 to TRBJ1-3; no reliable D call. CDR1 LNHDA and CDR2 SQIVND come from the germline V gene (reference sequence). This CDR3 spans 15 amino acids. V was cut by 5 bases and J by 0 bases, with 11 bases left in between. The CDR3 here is CASSPLWISGNTIYF. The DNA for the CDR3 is TGTGCCAGTAGTCCCCTCTGGATCTCTGGAAACACCATATATTTT. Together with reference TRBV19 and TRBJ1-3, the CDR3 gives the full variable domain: DGGITQSPKYLFRKEGQNVTLSCEQNLNHDAMYWYRQDPGQGLRLIYYSQIVNDFQKGDIAEGYSVSREKKESFPLTVTSAQKNPTAFYLCASSPLWISGNTIYFGEGSWLTVV.

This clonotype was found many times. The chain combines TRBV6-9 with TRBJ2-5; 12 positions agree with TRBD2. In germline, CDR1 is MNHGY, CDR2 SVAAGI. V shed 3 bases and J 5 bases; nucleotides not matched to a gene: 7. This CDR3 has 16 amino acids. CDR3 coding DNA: TGTGCCAGCAGTTACGGCCGACTAGCGGGAGTGGAGACCCAGTACTTC. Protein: CASSYGRLAGVETQYF.

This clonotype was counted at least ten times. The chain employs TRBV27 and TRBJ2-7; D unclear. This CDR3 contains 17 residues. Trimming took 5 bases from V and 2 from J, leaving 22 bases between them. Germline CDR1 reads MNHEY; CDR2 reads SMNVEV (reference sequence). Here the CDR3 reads CASSPFLSLPLTYEQYF. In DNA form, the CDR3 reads TGTGCCAGCAGTCCGTTCTTGTCACTACCACTTACCTACGAGCAGTACTTC.

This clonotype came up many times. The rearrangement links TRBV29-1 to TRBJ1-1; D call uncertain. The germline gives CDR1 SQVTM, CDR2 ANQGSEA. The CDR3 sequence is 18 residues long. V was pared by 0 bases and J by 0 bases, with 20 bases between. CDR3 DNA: TGCAGCGTTGAAGATCGTCGGGCCACCTTTGCCATGAACACTGAAGCTTTCTTT. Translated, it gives CSVEDRRATFAMNTEAFF.

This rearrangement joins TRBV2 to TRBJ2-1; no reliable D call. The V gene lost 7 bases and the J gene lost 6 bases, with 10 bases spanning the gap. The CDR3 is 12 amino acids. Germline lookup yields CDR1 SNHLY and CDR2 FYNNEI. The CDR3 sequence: CASKDLSNEQFF. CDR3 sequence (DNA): TGTGCCAGCAAGGATCTGAGCAATGAGCAGTTCTTC.

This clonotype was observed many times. DNA for the CDR3: TGTGCCAGCAGCTCGGGGACAGGGAGGAACATTCAGTACTTC. Its protein product is CASSSGTGRNIQYF. V is TRBV7-2 and J is TRBJ2-4; 9 nucleotides agree with TRBD1. The junction had 5 bases not matched to a gene; V was cut back by 4 bases and J by 7 bases. The V gene's germline CDR1 is SGHTA and CDR2 FQGNSA. This CDR3 has 14 residues.

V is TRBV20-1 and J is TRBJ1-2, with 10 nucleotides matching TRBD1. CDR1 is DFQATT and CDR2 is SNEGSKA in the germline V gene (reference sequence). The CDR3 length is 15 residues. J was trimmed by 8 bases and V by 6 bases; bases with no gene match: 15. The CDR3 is CSARVERQGAFGYTF. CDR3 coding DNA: TGCAGTGCCCGAGTCGAAAGACAGGGGGCTTTCGGCTACACCTTC.

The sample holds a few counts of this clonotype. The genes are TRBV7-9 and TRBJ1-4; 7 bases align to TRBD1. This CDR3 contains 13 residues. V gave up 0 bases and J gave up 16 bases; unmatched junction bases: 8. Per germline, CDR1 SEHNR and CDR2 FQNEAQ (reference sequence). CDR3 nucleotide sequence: TGTGCCAGCAGCTTAGCTGGGGGACAGAATCCGTTTTTT. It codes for CASSLAGGQNPFF.

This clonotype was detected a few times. CDR3 amino acids: CASSEWGEGKNIQYF. The CDR3 bases are TGTGCCAGCAGTGAGTGGGGGGAGGGCAAAAACATTCAGTACTTC. The V gene is TRBV2, the J gene TRBJ2-4; 7 nucleotides line up with TRBD2. This CDR3 has 15 residues. CDR1 is SNHLY and CDR2 is FYNNEI in the germline V gene. With 3 bases clipped from V and 3 bases from J, the junction kept 5 bases outside the gene matches.

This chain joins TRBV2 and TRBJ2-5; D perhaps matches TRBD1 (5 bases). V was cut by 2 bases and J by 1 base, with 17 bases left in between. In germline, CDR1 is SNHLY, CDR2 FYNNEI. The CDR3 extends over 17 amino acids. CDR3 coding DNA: TGTGCCAGCAGTGAACAAGGGGTTACAGGAATCCAAGAGACCCAGTACTTC. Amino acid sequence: CASSEQGVTGIQETQYF. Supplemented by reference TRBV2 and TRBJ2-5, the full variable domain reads EPEVTQTPSHQVTQMGQEVILRCVPISNHLYFYWYRQILGQKVEFLVSFYNNEISEKSEIFDDQFSVERPDGSNFTLKIRSTKLEDSAMYFCASSEQGVTGIQETQYFGPGTRLLVL.

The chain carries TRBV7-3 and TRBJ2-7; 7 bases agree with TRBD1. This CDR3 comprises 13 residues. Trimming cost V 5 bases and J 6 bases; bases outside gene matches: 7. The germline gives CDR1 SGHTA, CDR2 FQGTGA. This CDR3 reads CASSLDRAREQYF. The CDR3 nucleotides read TGTGCCAGCAGCCTCGACAGGGCGCGCGAGCAGTACTTC.

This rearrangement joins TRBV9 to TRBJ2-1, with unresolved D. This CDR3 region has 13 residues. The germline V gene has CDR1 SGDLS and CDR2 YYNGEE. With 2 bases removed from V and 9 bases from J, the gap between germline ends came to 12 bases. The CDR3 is CASSVEPGSEQFF. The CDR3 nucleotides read TGTGCCAGCAGCGTGGAACCGGGCAGTGAGCAGTTCTTC.

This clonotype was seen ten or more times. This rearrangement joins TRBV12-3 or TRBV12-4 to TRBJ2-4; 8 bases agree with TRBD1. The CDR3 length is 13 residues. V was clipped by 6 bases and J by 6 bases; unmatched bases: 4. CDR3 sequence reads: CASRMDRVNIQYF. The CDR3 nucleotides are TGTGCCAGCAGAATGGACAGGGTAAACATTCAGTACTTC.

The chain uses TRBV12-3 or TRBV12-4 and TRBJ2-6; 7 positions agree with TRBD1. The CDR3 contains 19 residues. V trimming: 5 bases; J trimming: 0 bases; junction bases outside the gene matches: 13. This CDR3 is CASSPRLWTGLSGANVLTF. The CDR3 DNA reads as TGTGCCAGCAGTCCACGCCTTTGGACAGGCCTCTCTGGGGCCAACGTCCTGACTTTC.

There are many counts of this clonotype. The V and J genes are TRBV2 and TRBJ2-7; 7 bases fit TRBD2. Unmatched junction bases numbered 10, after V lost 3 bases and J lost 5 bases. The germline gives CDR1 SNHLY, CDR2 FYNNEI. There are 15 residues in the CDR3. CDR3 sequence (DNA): TGTGCCAGCAGTGATTTGGGGGGAGGGCCCCACGAGCAGTACTTC. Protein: CASSDLGGGPHEQYF.

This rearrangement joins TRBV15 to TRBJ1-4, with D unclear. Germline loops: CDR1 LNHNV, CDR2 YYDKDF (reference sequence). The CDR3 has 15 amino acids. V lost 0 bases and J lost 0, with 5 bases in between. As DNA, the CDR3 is TGTGCCACCAGCAGAGAACCGGCAACTAATGAAAAACTGTTTTTT. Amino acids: CATSREPATNEKLFF. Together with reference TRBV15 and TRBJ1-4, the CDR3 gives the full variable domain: DAMVIQNPRYQVTQFGKPVTLSCSQTLNHNVMYWYQQKSSQAPKLLFHYYDKDFNNEADTPDNFQSRRPNTSFCFLDIRSPGLGDTAMYLCATSREPATNEKLFFGSGTQLSVL.

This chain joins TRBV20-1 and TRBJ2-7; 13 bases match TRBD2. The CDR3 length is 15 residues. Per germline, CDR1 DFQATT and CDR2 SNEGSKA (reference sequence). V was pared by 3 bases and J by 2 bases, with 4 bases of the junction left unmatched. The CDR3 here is CSASWGLAGTYEQYF. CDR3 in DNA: TGCAGTGCTAGCTGGGGACTAGCGGGGACCTACGAGCAGTACTTC.